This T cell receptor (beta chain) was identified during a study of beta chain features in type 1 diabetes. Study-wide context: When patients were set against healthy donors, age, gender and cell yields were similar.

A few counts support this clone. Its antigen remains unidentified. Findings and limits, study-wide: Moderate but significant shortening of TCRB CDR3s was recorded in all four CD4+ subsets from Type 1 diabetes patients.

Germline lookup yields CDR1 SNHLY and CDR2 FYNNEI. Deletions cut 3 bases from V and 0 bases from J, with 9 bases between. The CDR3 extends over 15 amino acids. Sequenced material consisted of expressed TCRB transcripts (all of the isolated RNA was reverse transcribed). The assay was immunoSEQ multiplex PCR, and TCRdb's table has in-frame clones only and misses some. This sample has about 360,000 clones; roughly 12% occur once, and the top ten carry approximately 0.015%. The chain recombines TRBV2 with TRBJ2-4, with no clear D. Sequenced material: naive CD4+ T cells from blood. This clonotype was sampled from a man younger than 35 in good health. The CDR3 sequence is CASSETWLAKNIQYF. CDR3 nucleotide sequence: TGTGCCAGCAGTGAGACTTGGTTAGCCAAAAACATTCAGTACTTC. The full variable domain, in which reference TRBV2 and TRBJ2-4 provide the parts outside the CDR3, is EPEVTQTPSHQVTQMGQEVILRCVPISNHLYFYWYRQILGQKVEFLVSFYNNEISEKSEIFDDQFSVERPDGSNFTLKIRSTKLEDSAMYFCASSETWLAKNIQYFGAGTRLSVL.